This entry concerns a single TCR beta chain. The germline V gene has CDR1 SNHLY and CDR2 FYNNEI. Trimming removed 8 bases from V and 0 bases from J, with 10 bases in between. This CDR3 has 13 amino acids. The sample is drawn from a study of blood T cell repertoires in COVID-19. The overall study: COVID-19 samples, acute and convalescent, were from the United States, Italy and Spain. Sources were T cells, B-cell-depleted T cells, or PBMCs; the material itself was cDNA or gDNA.

This table comes from immunoSEQ multiplex PCR, and its TCRdb copy is limited to in-frame clones, with some not included. Among 55,000 to 80,000 clones listed, roughly nine tenths were seen once. The clonotype originates from a man aged 50 or older with active COVID-19. The source material was peripheral blood. The V call is TRBV2, the J call TRBJ1-1; the D is unclear. CDR3 in DNA: TGTGCCAGCGGAGGTTTAATGAACACTGAAGCTTTCTTT. Protein: CASGGLMNTEAFF.